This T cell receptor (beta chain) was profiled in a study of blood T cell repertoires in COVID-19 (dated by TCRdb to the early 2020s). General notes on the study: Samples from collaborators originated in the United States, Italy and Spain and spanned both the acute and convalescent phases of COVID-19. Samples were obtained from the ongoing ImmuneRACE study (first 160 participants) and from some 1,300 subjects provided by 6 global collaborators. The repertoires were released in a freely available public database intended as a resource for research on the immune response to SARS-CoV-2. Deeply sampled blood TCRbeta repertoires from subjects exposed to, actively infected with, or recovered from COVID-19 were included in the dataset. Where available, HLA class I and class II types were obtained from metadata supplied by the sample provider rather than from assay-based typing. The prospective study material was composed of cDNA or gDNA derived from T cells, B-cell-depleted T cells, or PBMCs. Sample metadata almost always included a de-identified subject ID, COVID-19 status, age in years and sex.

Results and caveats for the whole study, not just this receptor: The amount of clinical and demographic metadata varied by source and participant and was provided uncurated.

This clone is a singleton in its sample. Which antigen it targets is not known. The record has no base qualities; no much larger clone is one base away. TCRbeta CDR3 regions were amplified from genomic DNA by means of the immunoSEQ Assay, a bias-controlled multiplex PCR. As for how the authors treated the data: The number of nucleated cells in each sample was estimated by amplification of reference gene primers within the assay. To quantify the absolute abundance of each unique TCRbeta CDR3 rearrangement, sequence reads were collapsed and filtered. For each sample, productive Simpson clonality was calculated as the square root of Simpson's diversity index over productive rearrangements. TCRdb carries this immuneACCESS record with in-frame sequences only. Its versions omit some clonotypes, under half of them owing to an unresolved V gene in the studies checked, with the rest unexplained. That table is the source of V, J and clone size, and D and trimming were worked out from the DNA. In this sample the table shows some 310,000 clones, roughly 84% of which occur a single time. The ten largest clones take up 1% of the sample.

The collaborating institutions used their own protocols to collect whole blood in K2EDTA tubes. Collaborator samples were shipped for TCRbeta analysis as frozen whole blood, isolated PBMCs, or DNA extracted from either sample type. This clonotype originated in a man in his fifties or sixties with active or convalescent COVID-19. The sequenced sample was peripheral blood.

The CDR3: CASSVGLDQGQETQYF. Read as DNA, the sequence is TGTGCCAGCAGCGTAGGGCTAGATCAGGGCCAAGAGACCCAGTACTTC. Recombination joined TRBV9 with TRBJ2-5; the D segment could be TRBD1, given 5 matching bases. V loses 0 bases, J loses 1 base, and the germline ends lie 13 bases apart. The CDR3, cysteine through phenylalanine, is 16 amino acids long. Of the read, only the CDR3 DNA is kept; its 48 bases are in frame from base 1. Based on the germline V gene, the CDR1 and CDR2 sequences are SGDLS and YYNGEE.